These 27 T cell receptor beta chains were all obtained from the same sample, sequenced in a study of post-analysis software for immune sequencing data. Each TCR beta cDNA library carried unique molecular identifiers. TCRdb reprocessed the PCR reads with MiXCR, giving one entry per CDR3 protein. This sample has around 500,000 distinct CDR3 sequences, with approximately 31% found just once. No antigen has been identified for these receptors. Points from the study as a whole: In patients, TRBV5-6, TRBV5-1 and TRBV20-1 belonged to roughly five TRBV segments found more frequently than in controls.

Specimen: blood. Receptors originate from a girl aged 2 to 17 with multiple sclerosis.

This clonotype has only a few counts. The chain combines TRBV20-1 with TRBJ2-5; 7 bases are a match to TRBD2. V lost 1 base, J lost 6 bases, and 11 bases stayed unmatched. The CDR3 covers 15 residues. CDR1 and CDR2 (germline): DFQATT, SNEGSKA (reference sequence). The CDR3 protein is CSARVQRGAVKTQYF. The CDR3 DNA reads TGCAGTGCTAGAGTCCAGCGGGGTGCGGTAAAGACCCAGTACTTC.

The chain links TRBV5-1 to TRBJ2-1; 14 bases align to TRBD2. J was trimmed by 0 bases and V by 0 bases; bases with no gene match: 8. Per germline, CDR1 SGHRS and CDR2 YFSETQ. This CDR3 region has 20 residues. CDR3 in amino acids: CASSLVWGLAGVSSYNEQFF. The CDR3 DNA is TGCGCCAGCAGCTTGGTTTGGGGACTAGCGGGGGTGAGCTCCTACAATGAGCAGTTCTTC.

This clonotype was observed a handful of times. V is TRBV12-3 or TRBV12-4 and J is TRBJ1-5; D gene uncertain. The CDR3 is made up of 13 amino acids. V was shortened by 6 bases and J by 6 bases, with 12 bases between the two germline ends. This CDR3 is CASSLNGGQPQHF. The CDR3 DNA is TGTGCCAGCAGCTTAAATGGCGGTCAGCCCCAGCATTTT.

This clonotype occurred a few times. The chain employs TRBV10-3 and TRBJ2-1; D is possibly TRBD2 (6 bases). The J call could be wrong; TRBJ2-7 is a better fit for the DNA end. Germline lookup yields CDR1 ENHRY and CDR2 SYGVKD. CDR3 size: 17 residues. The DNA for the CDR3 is TGTGCCATCAGTGAGGGGCTAGCGAGGGGCCTATACAATGAGCAGTACTTC. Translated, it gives CAISEGLARGLYNEQYF.

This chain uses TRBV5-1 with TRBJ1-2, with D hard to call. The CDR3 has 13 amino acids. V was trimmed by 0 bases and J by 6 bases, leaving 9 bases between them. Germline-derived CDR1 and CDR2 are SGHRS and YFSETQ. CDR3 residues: CASSLEGWDGYTF. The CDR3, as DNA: TGCGCCAGCAGCTTGGAAGGTTGGGATGGCTACACCTTC.

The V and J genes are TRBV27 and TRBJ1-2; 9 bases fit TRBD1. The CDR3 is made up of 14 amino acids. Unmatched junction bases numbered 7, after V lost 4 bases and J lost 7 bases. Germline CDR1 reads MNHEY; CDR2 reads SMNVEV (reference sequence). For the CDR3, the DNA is TGTGCCAGCAGTTCCGAGGACAGGGGAGGTGGCTACACCTTC. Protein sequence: CASSSEDRGGGYTF.

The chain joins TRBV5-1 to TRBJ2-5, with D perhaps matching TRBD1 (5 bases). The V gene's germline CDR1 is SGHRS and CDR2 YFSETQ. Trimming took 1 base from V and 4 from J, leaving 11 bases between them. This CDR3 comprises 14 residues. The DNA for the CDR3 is TGCGCCAGCAGCTTGAATGACAGAACAGAGACCCAGTACTTC. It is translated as CASSLNDRTETQYF.

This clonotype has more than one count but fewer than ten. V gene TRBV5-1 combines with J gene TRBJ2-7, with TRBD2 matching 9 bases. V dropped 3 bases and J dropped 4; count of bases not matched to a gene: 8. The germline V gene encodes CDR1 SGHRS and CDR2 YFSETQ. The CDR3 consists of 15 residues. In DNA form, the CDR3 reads TGCGCCAGCAGCTCCGGGACTAGCATCCGGTACGAGCAGTACTTC. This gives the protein CASSSGTSIRYEQYF. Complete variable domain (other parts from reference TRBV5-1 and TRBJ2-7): KAGVTQTPRYLIKTRGQQVTLSCSPISGHRSVSWYQQTPGQGLQFLFEYFSETQRNKGNFPGRFSGRQFSNSRSEMNVSTLELGDSALYLCASSSGTSIRYEQYFGPGTRLTVT.

The chain's CDR3 is CASSASEHNEQYF. CDR3 bases: TGTGCCAGCAGCGCCTCCGAGCACAATGAGCAGTACTTC. This sequence joins TRBV7-2 and TRBJ2-7, with unresolved D. The CDR3 covers 13 residues. The V gene's germline CDR1 is SGHTA and CDR2 FQGNSA. V lost 5 bases to trimming and J lost 7 bases, with 15 bases between them. The whole variable domain, filled in from reference TRBV7-2 and TRBJ2-7, reads GAGVSQSPSNKVTEKGKDVELRCDPISGHTALYWYRQSLGQGLEFLIYFQGNSAPDKSGLPSDRFSAERTGGSVSTLTIQRTQQEDSAVYLCASSASEHNEQYFGPGTRLTVT.

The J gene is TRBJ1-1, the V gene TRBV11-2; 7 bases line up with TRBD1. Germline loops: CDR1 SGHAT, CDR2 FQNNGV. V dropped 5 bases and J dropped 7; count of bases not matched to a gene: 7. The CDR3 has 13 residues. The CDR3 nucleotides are TGTGCCAGCAGCCAACCGGGACAGCTTGAAGCTTTCTTT. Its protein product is CASSQPGQLEAFF.

The chain's CDR3 is CSATSPGQNYGYTF. The DNA for the CDR3 is TGCAGTGCTACCTCGCCCGGACAGAACTATGGCTACACCTTC. The chain uses TRBV20-1 and TRBJ1-2, with D possibly TRBD1 on 6 matching bases. The CDR3 extends over 14 amino acids. Deletions cut 4 bases from V and 2 bases from J, with 14 bases between. Germline assignment: CDR1 DFQATT and CDR2 SNEGSKA (reference sequence).

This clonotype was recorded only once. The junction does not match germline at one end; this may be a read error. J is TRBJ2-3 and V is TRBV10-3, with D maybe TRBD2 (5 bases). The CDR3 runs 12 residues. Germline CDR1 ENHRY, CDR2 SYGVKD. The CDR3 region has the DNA TGTACCATCATGGGAGGCACAGATACGCAGTATTTT. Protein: CTIMGGTDTQYF.

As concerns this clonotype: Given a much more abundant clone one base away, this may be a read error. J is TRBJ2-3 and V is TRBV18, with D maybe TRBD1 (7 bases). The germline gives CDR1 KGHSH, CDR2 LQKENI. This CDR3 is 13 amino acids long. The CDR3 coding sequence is TGTGCCTGCTCCGGAGGGGGCGCAGATACGCAGTATTTT. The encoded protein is CACSGGGADTQYF.

The CDR3 bases are TGTGCCAGCAGGGATGCTCGACAGGGGGCAGGACAGCCCCAGCATTTT. Translated: CASRDARQGAGQPQHF. The V gene is TRBV2, the J gene TRBJ1-5; 10 positions agree with TRBD1. The CDR3 is 16 amino acids. Losses at the gene ends were 6 bases for V and 7 bases for J; bases not matched to a gene: 12. From germline, CDR1 is SNHLY and CDR2 FYNNEI.

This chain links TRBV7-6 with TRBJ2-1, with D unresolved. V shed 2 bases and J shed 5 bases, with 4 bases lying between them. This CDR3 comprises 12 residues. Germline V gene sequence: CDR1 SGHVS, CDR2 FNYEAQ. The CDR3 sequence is CASSLSDNEQFF. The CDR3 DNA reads TGTGCCAGCAGCTTAAGTGACAATGAGCAGTTCTTC. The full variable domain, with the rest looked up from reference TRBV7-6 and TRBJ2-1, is GAGVSQSPRYKVTKRGQDVALRCDPISGHVSLYWYRQALGQGPEFLTYFNYEAQQDKSGLPNDRFSAERPEGSISTLTIQRTEQRDSAMYRCASSLSDNEQFFGPGTRLTVL.

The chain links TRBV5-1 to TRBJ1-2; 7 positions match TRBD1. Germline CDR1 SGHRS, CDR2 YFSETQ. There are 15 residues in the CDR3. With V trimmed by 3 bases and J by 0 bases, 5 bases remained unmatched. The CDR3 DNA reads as TGCGCCAGCAGCTCCGGACAGGAGCCTAACTATGGCTACACCTTC. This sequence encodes CASSSGQEPNYGYTF.

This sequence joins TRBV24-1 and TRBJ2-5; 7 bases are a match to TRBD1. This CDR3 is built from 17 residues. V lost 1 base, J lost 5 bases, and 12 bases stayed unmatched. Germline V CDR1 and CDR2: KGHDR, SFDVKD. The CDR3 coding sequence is TGTGCCACCAGTGATTTTGAGGTTGGAGAACAGGGGGAGACCCAGTACTTC. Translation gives CATSDFEVGEQGETQYF.

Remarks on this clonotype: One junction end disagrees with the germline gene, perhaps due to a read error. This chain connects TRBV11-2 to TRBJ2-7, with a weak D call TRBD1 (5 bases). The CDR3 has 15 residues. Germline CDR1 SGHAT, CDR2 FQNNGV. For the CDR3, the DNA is TGTGCCGGCAGCTTAGACGCAGGGAATCGGTACGAGCAGTACTTC. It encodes CAGSLDAGNRYEQYF.

DNA of the CDR3: TGTGCCAGCAGTAAGCTAGCGGGGGGTAGGGACATTCAGTACTTC. It encodes CASSKLAGGRDIQYF. The chain has TRBV6-2 or TRBV6-3 and TRBJ2-4; 11 bases fit TRBD2. Germline loops: CDR1 MNHEY, CDR2 SVGEGT. The CDR3 has 15 residues. The V and J ends lost 5 bases and 8 bases, in that order; junction bases with no gene match: 8.

The CDR3 DNA sequence: TGTGCCAGCAGCTTACAGGATAATAGCAATCAGCCCCAGCATTTT. Amino acid sequence: CASSLQDNSNQPQHF. The chain links TRBV7-2 to TRBJ1-5; D unresolved. Germline CDR1 is SGHTA and CDR2 is FQGNSA. This CDR3 has 15 amino acids. Trimming removed 2 bases at V and 0 bases at J, with 8 bases between.

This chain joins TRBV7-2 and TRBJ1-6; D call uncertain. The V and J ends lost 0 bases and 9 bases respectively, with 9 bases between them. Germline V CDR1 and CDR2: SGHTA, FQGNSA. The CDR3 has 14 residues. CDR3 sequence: CASSLAGVASPLHF. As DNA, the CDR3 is TGTGCCAGCAGCTTAGCCGGCGTGGCTTCACCCCTCCACTTT.

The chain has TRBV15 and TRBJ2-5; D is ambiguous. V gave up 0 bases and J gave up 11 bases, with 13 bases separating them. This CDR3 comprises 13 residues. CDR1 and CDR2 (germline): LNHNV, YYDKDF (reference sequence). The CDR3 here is CATSRDPPSFQYF. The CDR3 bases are TGTGCCACCAGCAGAGATCCTCCCTCCTTTCAGTACTTC.

CDR3 residues: CATSGAGTRETQYF. The DNA for the CDR3 is TGTGCCACCAGTGGTGCAGGGACTCGAGAGACCCAGTACTTC. The rearrangement joins TRBV24-1 to TRBJ2-7, with D tentatively TRBD2 (6 bases). The DNA end is more similar to TRBJ2-5, so the J call may be wrong. CDR1 is KGHDR, CDR2 SFDVKD, per germline. CDR3 length: 14 amino acids.

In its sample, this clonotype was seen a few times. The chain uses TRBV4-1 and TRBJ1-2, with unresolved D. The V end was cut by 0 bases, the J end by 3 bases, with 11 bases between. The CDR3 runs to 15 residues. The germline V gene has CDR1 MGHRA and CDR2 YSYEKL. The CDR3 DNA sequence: TGCGCCAGCAGCCAAGATCCCAACCGGGACTATGGCTACACCTTC. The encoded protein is CASSQDPNRDYGYTF.

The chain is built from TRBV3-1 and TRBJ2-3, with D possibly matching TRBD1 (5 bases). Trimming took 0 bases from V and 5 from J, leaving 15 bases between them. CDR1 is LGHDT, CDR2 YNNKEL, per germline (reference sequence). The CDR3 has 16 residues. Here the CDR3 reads CASSQELRGSEDTQYF. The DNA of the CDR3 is TGTGCCAGCAGCCAAGAGCTTAGGGGATCCGAAGATACGCAGTATTTT.

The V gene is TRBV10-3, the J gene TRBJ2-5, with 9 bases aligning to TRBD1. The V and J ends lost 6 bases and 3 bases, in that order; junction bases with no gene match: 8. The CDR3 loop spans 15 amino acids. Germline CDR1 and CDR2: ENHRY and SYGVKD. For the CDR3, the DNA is TGTGCCATCAGACGTTGGGACAGGGAGGAAGAGACCCAGTACTTC. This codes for CAIRRWDREEETQYF.

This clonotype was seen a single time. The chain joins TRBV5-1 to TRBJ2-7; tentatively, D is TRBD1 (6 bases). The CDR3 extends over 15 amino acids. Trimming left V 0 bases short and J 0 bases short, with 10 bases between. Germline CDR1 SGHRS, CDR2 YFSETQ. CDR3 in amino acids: CASSLAGAGSYEQYF. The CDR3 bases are TGCGCCAGCAGCTTGGCAGGGGCGGGCTCCTACGAGCAGTACTTC.